This TCR beta chain was sequenced in a study of OX40 agonist ivuxolimab in advanced cancers. Study background: Of mixed ages from about 20 to 80 and averaging approximately 60 years, the group was almost 85% male.

Drawing of blood for sampling happened at baseline, at cycle 4 day 1, and at cycle 7 day 1. The data were produced by immunoSEQ multiplex PCR, yet TCRdb's version contains in-frame clones alone and is incomplete. The sample contains 35,000 to 45,000 clones, just under 95% of which appear only once. Germline loops: CDR1 MDHEN, CDR2 SYDVKM. Trimming removed 2 bases at V and 7 bases at J, with 12 bases between. CDR3 length equals 14 residues. This chain connects TRBV28 to TRBJ1-5, with D possibly matching TRBD1 (5 bases). Sequenced here: CD4+ or CD8+ T cells sorted from blood, sampled in a trial of the OX40 agonist ivuxolimab. The source of this sequence is an adult with an advanced solid tumor such as melanoma, head and neck, liver or kidney cancer. CDR3 sequence (DNA): TGTGCCAGCAGTTTAGGAAGGGGAGGCCAGCCCCAGCATTTT. Protein: CASSLGRGGQPQHF.